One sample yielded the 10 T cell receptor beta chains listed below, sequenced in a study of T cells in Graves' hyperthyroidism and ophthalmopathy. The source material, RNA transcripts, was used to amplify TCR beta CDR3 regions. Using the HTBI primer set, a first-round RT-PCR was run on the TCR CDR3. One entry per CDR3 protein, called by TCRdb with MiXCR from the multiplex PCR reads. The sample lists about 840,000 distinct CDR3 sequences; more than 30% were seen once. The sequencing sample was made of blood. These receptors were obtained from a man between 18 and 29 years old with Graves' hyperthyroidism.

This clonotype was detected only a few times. CDR3 coding DNA: TGTGCCAGCAGTTTAGCCGACAGGGGAGGTTACCAGCCCCAGCATTTT. This sequence encodes CASSLADRGGYQPQHF. This chain links TRBV12-3 or TRBV12-4 with TRBJ1-5; 8 bases align to TRBD1. This CDR3 has 16 residues. V was pared by 0 bases and J by 7 bases, with 8 bases of the junction left unmatched.

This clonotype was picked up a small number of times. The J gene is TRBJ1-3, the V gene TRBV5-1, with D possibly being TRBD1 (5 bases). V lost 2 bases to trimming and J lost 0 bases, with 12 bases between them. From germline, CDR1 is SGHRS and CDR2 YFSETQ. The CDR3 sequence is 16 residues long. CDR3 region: CASSFTTGTSGNTIYF. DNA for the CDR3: TGCGCCAGCAGCTTTACTACCGGGACCTCTGGAAACACCATATATTTT.

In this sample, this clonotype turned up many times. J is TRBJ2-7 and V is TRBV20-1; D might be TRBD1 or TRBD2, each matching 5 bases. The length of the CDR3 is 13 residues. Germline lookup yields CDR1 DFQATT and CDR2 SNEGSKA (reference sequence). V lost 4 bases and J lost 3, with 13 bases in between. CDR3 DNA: TGCAGTGCTACGGGACGGACGAGCTACGAGCAGTACTTC. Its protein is CSATGRTSYEQYF.

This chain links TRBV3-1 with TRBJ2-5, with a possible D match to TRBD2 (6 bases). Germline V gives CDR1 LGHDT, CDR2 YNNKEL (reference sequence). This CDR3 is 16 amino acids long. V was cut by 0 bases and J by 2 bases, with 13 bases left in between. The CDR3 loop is CASSQEPGLSQETQYF. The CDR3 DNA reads TGTGCCAGCAGCCAAGAACCGGGACTGTCACAAGAGACCCAGTACTTC.

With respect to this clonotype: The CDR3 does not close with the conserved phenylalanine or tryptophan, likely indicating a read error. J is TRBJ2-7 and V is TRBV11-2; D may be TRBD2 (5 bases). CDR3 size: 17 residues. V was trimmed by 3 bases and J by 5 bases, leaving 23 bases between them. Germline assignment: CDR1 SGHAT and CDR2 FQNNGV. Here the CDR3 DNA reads TGTGCCAGCAGCTTCTGGAGCCGAGCGGTCTCCATCCACGAGCAGTACTTA. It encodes CASSFWSRAVSIHEQYL.

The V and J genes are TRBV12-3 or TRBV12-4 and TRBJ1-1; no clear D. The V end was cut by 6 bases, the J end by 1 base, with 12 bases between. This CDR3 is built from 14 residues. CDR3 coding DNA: TGTGCCAGCAGGGCCCGTATGAGGAACACTGAAGCTTTCTTT. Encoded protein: CASRARMRNTEAFF.

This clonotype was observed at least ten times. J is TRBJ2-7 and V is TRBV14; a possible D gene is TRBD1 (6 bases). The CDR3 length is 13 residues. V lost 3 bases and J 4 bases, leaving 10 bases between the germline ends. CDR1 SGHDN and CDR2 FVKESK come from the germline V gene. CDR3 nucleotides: TGTGCCAGCAGCCACCGGACAGTTTACGAGCAGTACTTC. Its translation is CASSHRTVYEQYF.

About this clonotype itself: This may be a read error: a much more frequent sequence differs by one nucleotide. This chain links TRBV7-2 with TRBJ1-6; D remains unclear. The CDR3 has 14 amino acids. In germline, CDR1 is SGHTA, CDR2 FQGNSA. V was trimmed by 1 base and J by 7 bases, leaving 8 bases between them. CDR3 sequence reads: CASSLVRQNSPLHF. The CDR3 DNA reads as TGTGCCAGCAGCTTAGTTCGGCAGAATTCACCCCTCCACTTT.

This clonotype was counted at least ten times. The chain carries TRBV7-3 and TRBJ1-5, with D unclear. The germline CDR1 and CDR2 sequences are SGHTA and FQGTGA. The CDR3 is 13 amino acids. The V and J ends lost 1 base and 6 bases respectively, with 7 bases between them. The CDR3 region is CASSLNEGQPQHF. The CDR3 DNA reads TGTGCCAGCAGCTTAAACGAGGGTCAGCCCCAGCATTTT.

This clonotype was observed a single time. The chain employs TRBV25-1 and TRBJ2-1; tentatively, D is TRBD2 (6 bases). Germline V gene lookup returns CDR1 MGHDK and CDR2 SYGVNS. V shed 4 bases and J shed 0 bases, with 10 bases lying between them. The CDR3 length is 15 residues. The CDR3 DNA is TGTGCCAGCAGTGTAGCGGTTAGCTCCTACAATGAGCAGTTCTTC. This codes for CASSVAVSSYNEQFF.